Presented here are 19 T cell receptor beta chains from one specimen sequenced in a study of blood T cell repertoires in COVID-19. The table came from immunoSEQ multiplex PCR; TCRdb's copy has only in-frame clones and leaves some out. The repertoire includes around 140,000 clones, roughly 75% of them detected once, and just over 6% sits in the top ten. The source material was PBMCs or T cells enriched from blood (not recorded which). The receptors come from a woman aged 45-65 years who had recovered from COVID-19.

CDR3 nucleotides: TGTGCCAGCTCACCCTCGGGAGGTGAGCAGTACGTC. Translation gives CASSPSGGEQYV. The chain joins TRBV18 to TRBJ2-7; 7 bases map to TRBD2. V lost 3 bases, J lost 7 bases, and 3 bases stayed unmatched. The CDR3 covers 12 residues. CDR1 and CDR2 (germline): KGHSH, LQKENI.

This chain connects TRBV9 to TRBJ2-1; D might be TRBD2 (5 bases). CDR3 size: 13 residues. The V end lost 5 bases, the J end lost 7 bases, and 13 bases lay between the germline ends. The germline V gene encodes CDR1 SGDLS and CDR2 YYNGEE. CDR3 sequence (DNA): TGTGCCAGCAGTGACGCGGGCTTTAATGAGCAGTTCTTC. This sequence encodes CASSDAGFNEQFF.

The rearrangement joins TRBV4-1 to TRBJ1-1; D not resolved. V was trimmed by 0 bases and J by 7 bases, leaving 6 bases between them. The length of the CDR3 is 12 residues. Germline V gene sequence: CDR1 MGHRA, CDR2 YSYEKL. CDR3 residues: CASSQERGEAFF. The CDR3 coding sequence is TGCGCCAGCAGCCAAGAGCGCGGTGAAGCTTTCTTT.

The chain employs TRBV24-1 and TRBJ2-1; D might be TRBD2 (6 bases). Germline CDR1 reads KGHDR; CDR2 reads SFDVKD. The CDR3 contains 17 residues. V was pared by 5 bases and J by 2 bases, with 18 bases between. In DNA form, the CDR3 reads TGTGCCACCAGTGTTACGAGAAACGGGGGTGCCTACAATGAGCAGTTCTTC. Its translation: CATSVTRNGGAYNEQFF.

The chain employs TRBV28 and TRBJ1-1; tentatively, D is TRBD1 (6 bases). V lost 8 bases to trimming and J lost 3 bases, with 13 bases between them. CDR1 is MDHEN and CDR2 is SYDVKM in the germline V gene. The CDR3 runs 13 residues. The CDR3 loop reads CASLNRDDTEAFF. In nucleotides, the CDR3 is TGTGCCAGCCTGAACAGGGATGACACTGAAGCTTTCTTT.

The chain links TRBV7-9 to TRBJ1-2; D unclear. The CDR3 sequence is 13 residues long. The V end lost 5 bases, the J end lost 6 bases, and 13 bases lay between the germline ends. The V gene's germline CDR1 is SEHNR and CDR2 FQNEAQ (reference sequence). The CDR3 spells CASSRHAGDGYTF. In DNA form, the CDR3 reads TGTGCCAGCAGCCGACACGCCGGTGATGGCTACACCTTC.

This chain links TRBV18 with TRBJ1-1; D ambiguous. The germline V and J ends were trimmed by 3 bases and 4 bases, with 6 bases remaining between them. Germline CDR1 reads KGHSH; CDR2 reads LQKENI. CDR3 size: 12 residues. CDR3 nucleotides: TGTGCCAGCTCACCGGAGGGCACTGAAGCTTTCTTT. It specifies CASSPEGTEAFF.

CDR3 DNA: TGTGCCAGTAGTACGACAGGGGACACTGAAGCTTTCTTT. Translating gives CASSTTGDTEAFF. The chain uses TRBV19 and TRBJ1-1, with 8 bases that match TRBD1. From germline, CDR1 is LNHDA and CDR2 SQIVND (reference sequence). With 4 bases clipped from V and 3 bases from J, the junction kept 1 base outside the gene matches. The CDR3 extends over 13 amino acids.

The J gene is TRBJ1-6, the V gene TRBV9; D is possibly TRBD1 (5 bases). Germline loops: CDR1 SGDLS, CDR2 YYNGEE. The CDR3 loop spans 17 amino acids. V shed 0 bases and J shed 10 bases, with 20 bases lying between them. CDR3 residues: CASSVELTGTGESPLHF. CDR3 in DNA: TGTGCCAGCAGCGTAGAGCTGACCGGGACGGGGGAGTCACCCCTCCACTTT.

The J gene is TRBJ2-5, the V gene TRBV5-6; D is unclear. This CDR3 contains 15 residues. V dropped 0 bases and J dropped 2 bases, with 11 bases sitting between them. Germline V gene lookup returns CDR1 SGHDT and CDR2 YYEEEE. In DNA, the CDR3 is TGTGCCAGCAGCTTGGCCTTGGAGCAACAAGAGACCCAGTACTTC. Residues: CASSLALEQQETQYF.

This sequence joins TRBV5-1 and TRBJ2-2; D ambiguous. V dropped 4 bases and J dropped 3 bases, with 13 bases sitting between them. This CDR3 spans 15 amino acids. Per germline, CDR1 SGHRS and CDR2 YFSETQ. For the CDR3, the DNA is TGCGCCAGCAGCCCCCAACGACATGACACCGGGGAGCTGTTTTTT. This encodes CASSPQRHDTGELFF.

The chain combines TRBV5-4 with TRBJ2-3; 10 nucleotides agree with TRBD1. The CDR3 covers 15 residues. V lost 4 bases, J lost 3 bases, and 5 bases stayed unmatched. Germline V lookup: CDR1 SGHNT, CDR2 YYREEE (reference sequence). For the CDR3, the DNA is TGTGCCAGCAGCCCCGGGACAGGGGTAACAGATACGCAGTATTTT. The encoded protein is CASSPGTGVTDTQYF.

V is TRBV11-2 and J is TRBJ2-4, with D tentatively TRBD2 (5 bases). The CDR3 totals 13 residues. V lost 0 bases, J lost 9 bases, and 9 bases lay in between. CDR1 SGHAT and CDR2 FQNNGV come from the germline V gene. The CDR3 spells CASSLERVSIQYF. The CDR3 DNA sequence: TGTGCCAGCAGCTTAGAGCGGGTGAGCATTCAGTACTTC.

The genes are TRBV28 and TRBJ2-5; D might be TRBD1 (5 bases). The V and J ends lost 3 bases and 5 bases respectively, with 10 bases between them. The germline gives CDR1 MDHEN, CDR2 SYDVKM. This CDR3 comprises 13 residues. The CDR3 DNA reads as TGTGCCAGCAGTTTTGCAGGGAAGGAGACCCAGTACTTC. It codes for CASSFAGKETQYF.

This clone was seen a single time. This chain joins TRBV7-9 and TRBJ1-5; D uncertain. Between the trimmed V and J ends, which lost 1 base and 4 bases, there was a span of 11 bases. The CDR3 extends over 15 amino acids. Germline V gives CDR1 SEHNR, CDR2 FQNEAQ (reference sequence). This CDR3 is CASSLGAGRNQPQHF. In DNA form, the CDR3 reads TGTGCCAGCAGCTTAGGAGCAGGCCGAAATCAGCCCCAGCATTTT.

This rearrangement joins TRBV28 to TRBJ1-2; D remains unclear. The germline CDR1 and CDR2 sequences are MDHEN and SYDVKM. There are 12 residues in the CDR3. Trimming stripped 4 bases from V and 8 bases from J, with 11 bases between. Here the CDR3 DNA reads TGTGCCAGCAGTTCCCGACATGCCGGCTACACCTTC. Its translation: CASSSRHAGYTF.

The J gene is TRBJ2-3, the V gene TRBV4-2, with D unclear. Trimming pared 0 bases from V and 0 bases from J, leaving 13 bases between. This CDR3 spans 17 amino acids. The V gene's germline CDR1 is LGHNA and CDR2 YNFKEQ. CDR3 sequence (DNA): TGTGCCAGCAGCCAAGATGGGCGATTGTCTAGCACAGATACGCAGTATTTT. Its translation is CASSQDGRLSSTDTQYF.

The genes are TRBV11-2 and TRBJ1-2; D remains ambiguous. The CDR3 spans 14 residues. Germline values: CDR1 SGHAT, CDR2 FQNNGV. Trimming left V 4 bases short and J 0 bases short, with 9 bases between. The CDR3 nucleotides are TGTGCCAGCAGCTGGCCAGTCTCTAACTATGGCTACACCTTC. It translates to CASSWPVSNYGYTF. Combining the CDR3 with reference TRBV11-2 and TRBJ1-2 gives the whole variable domain EAGVAQSPRYKIIEKRQSVAFWCNPISGHATLYWYQQILGQGPKLLIQFQNNGVVDDSQLPKDRFSAERLKGVDSTLKIQPAKLEDSAVYLCASSWPVSNYGYTFGSGTRLTVV.

V usage is TRBV19 and J usage is TRBJ2-3, with 8 bases lining up with TRBD2. The V segment lost 5 bases and the J segment 6 bases; nucleotides outside the gene matches: 7. The CDR3 covers 14 residues. CDR1 and CDR2 (germline): LNHDA, SQIVND (reference sequence). CDR3 coding DNA: TGTGCCAGTAGTGGGCGGGGGGCCGCGGATACGCAGTATTTT. As protein: CASSGRGAADTQYF. The full variable domain, in which reference TRBV19 and TRBJ2-3 provide the parts outside the CDR3, is DGGITQSPKYLFRKEGQNVTLSCEQNLNHDAMYWYRQDPGQGLRLIYYSQIVNDFQKGDIAEGYSVSREKKESFPLTVTSAQKNPTAFYLCASSGRGAADTQYFGPGTRLTVL.